In its sample, the clone carrying this T cell receptor beta chain was seen a few times. Its antigen is undetermined. Germline V gene lookup returns CDR1 MNHEY and CDR2 SVGAGI. The CDR3 has 15 amino acids. The V and J ends lost 4 bases and 7 bases, in that order; junction bases with no gene match: 10. The primer mix had 60 Vbeta and 13 Jbeta primers. Profiling relied on immunoSEQ multiplex PCR, and the TCRdb table lists in-frame clones only, not all of them. The sample shows some 180,000 clones, approximately 85% of them seen only once. The sample is drawn from a study of cytomegalovirus exposure and HLA in healthy donors. Study-wide context: The study placed 70% to 90% of its approximately 360 genotyped donors in the Caucasian-associated ancestry cluster.

Study-level results: Cytomegalovirus association was listed for approximately 160 TCR beta chains. Most TCR beta V segments were productive about 90% or about 30% of the time in an earlier analysis. Accurate HLA-A and HLA-B prediction from TCR beta sequences was reported for most subjects.

The sequencing sample was made of PBMCs. The chain carries TRBV6-5 and TRBJ2-1; 7 bases are shared with TRBD2. The clonotype comes from a woman aged 45-59 years in good health and CMV-seronegative. CDR3 nucleotide sequence: TGTGCCAGCAGTTCCCCCAGCGGGGTAGTAAATGAGCAGTTCTTC. This gives the protein CASSSPSGVVNEQFF.